This T cell receptor (beta chain) was recorded in a study of CD8+CD57+ T cells in acquired aplastic anemia. Across the whole study: The study obtained an average of around 3.4 ug of DNA from sorted CD4+ and CD8+ cells.

Patients chosen for sequencing had CD8+CD57+ cells that had expanded, as shown by flow cytometry. In all patients, the disease was severe acquired aplastic anemia. The germline V gene encodes CDR1 SEHNR and CDR2 FQNEAQ (reference sequence). The CDR3 has 13 amino acids. This clonotype showed up just once. The antigen is not known. At one end the junction does not follow the germline gene, possibly because of a read error. Study-wide results and caveats: Controls and patients did not differ significantly in CD8+ Simpson's diversity. Patients and controls shared 25 to 30 CD8+ CDR3 sequences, which appeared highly expressed in patients and within their immunodominant clones.

The use of genomic DNA as template underpinned the TCR beta VDJ and CDR3 profiling. TCRdb recomputed calls from the reads with MiXCR, one row per CDR3 protein. The data contain 200,000 to 300,000 distinct CDR3 sequences, approximately 80% of them singletons. The chain joins TRBV7-9 to TRBJ2-3; tentative D call: TRBD1 (6 bases). Sequenced material: sorted CD4+, CD8+, or CD8+CD57+ T cells (not recorded which) from PBMCs. The TCR was taken from a human donor with aplastic anemia. The CDR3 is CASSVGGSDTRYF. CDR3 nucleotides: TGTGCCAGCAGCGTTGGGGGCAGCGATACGCGGTATTTT. The full variable domain, in which reference TRBV7-9 and TRBJ2-3 provide the parts outside the CDR3, is DTGVSQNPRHKITKRGQNVTFRCDPISEHNRLYWYRQTLGQGPEFLTYFQNEAQLEKSRLLSDRFSAERPKGSFSTLEIQRTEQGDSAMYLCASSVGGSDTRYFGPGTRLTVL.